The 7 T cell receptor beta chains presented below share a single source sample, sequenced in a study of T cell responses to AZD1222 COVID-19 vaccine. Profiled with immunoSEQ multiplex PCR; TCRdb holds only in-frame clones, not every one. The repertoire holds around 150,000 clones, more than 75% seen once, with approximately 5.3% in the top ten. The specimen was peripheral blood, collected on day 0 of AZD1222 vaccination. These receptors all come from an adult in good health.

CDR3 nucleotides: TGTGCCAGCAGCGCCCGACAGGGGGCGCGGTCACCCCTCCACTTT. Its protein is CASSARQGARSPLHF. This sequence joins TRBV7-2 and TRBJ1-6, with 10 bases lining up with TRBD1. CDR1 and CDR2 from the germline V gene are SGHTA and FQGNSA. Losses at the gene ends were 5 bases for V and 10 bases for J; bases not matched to a gene: 8. This CDR3 is built from 15 residues.

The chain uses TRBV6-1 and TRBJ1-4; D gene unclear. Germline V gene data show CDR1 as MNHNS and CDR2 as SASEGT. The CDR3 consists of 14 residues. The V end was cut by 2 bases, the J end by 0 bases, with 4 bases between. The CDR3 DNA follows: TGTGCCAGCAGTGAACCTGCAACTAATGAAAAACTGTTTTTT. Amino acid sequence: CASSEPATNEKLFF.

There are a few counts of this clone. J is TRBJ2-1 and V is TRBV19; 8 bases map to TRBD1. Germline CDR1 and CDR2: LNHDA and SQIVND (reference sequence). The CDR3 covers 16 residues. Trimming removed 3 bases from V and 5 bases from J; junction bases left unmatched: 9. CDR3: CASSIIFAGQDNEQFF. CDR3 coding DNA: TGTGCCAGTAGTATTATATTTGCGGGACAGGACAATGAGCAGTTCTTC.

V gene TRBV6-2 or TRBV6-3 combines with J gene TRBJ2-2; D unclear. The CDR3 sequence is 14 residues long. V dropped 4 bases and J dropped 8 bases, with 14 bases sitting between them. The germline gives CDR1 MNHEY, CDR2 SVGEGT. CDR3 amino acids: CASSSYGPNGELFF. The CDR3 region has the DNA TGTGCCAGCAGTTCGTACGGGCCGAATGGGGAGCTGTTTTTT.

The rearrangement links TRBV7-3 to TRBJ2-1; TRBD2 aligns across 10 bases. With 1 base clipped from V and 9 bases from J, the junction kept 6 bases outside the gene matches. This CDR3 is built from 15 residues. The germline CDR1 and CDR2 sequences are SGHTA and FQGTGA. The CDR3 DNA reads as TGTGCCAGCAGCTTAAAAGCGGGAGGGCCTGCTGAGCAGTTCTTC. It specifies CASSLKAGGPAEQFF.

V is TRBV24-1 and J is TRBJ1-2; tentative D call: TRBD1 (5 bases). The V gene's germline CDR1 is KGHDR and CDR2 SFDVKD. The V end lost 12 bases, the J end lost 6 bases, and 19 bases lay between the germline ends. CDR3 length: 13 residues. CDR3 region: CAPRDRGLHGYTF. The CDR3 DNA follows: TGTGCCCCCCGGGACCGCGGCCTTCATGGCTACACCTTC.

CDR3: CASRSGQVNEKLFF. CDR3 bases: TGTGCCAGCAGGTCGGGACAGGTTAATGAAAAACTGTTTTTT. The chain combines TRBV28 with TRBJ1-4, with 8 bases aligning to TRBD1. The CDR3 sequence is 14 residues long. Germline V gives CDR1 MDHEN, CDR2 SYDVKM. The ends lost 6 bases at V and 4 bases at J; junction bases unmatched: 4.